This TCR beta chain came from a study of shared clonotypes between healthy human individuals. General study results and limits: Estimated richness values were generally larger in naive subsets than in memory subsets.

About this clone: Its antigen is unknown.

Generated by immunoSEQ multiplex PCR, the TCRdb table keeps only in-frame clones and is missing some. The sample records approximately 1,000,000 clones, about four fifths being singletons. The sequencing sample was made of memory CD4+ T cells from PBMCs. Described subset: CD45RA-negative fraction. The sequence was collected from a man aged 18 to 29 in good health. Some clones in this sample may be carry-over from other donors' samples.

This CDR3 reads CASSLDGPNTEAFF. The CDR3 DNA reads as TGTGCCAGCAGCTTAGATGGACCGAACACTGAAGCTTTCTTT. The chain carries TRBV7-3 and TRBJ1-1; D is unclear. Trimming cost V 2 bases and J 1 base, with 8 bases left between them. Looked up from germline, CDR1 is SGHTA and CDR2 is FQGTGA. The CDR3 extends over 14 amino acids.